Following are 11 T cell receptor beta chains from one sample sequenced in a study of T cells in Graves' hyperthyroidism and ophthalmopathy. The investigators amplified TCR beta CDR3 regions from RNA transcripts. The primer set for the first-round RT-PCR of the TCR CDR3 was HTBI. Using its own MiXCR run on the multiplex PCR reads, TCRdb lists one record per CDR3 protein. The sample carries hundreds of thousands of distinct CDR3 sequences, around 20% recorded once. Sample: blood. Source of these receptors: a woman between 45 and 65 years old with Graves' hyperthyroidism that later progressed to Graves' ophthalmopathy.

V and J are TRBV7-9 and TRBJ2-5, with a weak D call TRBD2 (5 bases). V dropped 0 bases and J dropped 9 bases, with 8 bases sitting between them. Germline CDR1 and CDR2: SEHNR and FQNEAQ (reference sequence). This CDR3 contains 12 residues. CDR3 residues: CASSLAWESQYF. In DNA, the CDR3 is TGTGCCAGCAGCTTAGCGTGGGAGTCCCAGTACTTC.

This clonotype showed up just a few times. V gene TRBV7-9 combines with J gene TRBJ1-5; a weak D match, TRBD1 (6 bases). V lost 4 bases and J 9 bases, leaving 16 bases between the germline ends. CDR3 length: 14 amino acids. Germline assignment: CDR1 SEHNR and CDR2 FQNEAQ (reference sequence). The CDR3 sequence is CASSSNREVRPQHF. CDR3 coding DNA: TGTGCCAGCAGCTCAAACAGGGAAGTACGGCCCCAGCATTTT.

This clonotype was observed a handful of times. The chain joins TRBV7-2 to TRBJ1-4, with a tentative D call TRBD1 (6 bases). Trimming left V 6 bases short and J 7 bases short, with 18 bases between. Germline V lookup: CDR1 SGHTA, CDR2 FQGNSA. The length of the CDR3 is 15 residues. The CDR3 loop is CASRKAGASGEKLFF. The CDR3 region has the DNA TGTGCCAGCAGAAAAGCAGGGGCGTCGGGTGAAAAACTGTTTTTT.

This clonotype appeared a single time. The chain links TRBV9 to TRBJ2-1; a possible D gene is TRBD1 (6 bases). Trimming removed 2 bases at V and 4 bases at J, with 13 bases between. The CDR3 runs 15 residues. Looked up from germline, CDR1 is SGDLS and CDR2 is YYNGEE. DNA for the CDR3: TGTGCCAGCAGCGTTTCCCAGGGGATTTACAATGAGCAGTTCTTC. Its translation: CASSVSQGIYNEQFF.

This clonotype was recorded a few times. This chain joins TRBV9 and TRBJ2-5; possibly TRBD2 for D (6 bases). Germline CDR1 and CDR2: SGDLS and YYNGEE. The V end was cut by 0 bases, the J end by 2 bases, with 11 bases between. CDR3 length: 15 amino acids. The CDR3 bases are TGTGCCAGCAGCGTAGTGGGGCGGGATCAAGAGACCCAGTACTTC. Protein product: CASSVVGRDQETQYF.

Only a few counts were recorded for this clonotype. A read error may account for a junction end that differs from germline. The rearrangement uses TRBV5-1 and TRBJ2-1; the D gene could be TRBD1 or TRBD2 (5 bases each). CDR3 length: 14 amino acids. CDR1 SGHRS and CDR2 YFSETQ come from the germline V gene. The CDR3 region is CVSSLRDRHNEQFF. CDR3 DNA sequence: TGCGTCAGCAGCCTCCGGGACCGACACAATGAGCAGTTCTTC. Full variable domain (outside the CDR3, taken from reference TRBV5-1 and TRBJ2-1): KAGVTQTPRYLIKTRGQQVTLSCSPISGHRSVSWYQQTPGQGLQFLFEYFSETQRNKGNFPGRFSGRQFSNSRSEMNVSTLELGDSALYLCVSSLRDRHNEQFFGPGTRLTVL.

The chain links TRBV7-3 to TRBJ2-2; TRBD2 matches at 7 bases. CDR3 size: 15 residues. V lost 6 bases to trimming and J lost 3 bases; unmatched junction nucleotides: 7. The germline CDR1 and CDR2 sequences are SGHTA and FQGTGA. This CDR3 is CASRSGEWDTGELFF. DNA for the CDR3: TGTGCCAGCAGGAGCGGGGAATGGGACACCGGGGAGCTGTTTTTT.

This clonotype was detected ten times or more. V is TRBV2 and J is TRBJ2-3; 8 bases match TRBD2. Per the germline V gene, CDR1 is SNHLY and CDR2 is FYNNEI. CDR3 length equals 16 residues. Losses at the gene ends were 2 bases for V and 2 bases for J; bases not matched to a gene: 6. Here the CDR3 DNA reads TGTGCCAGCAGTGAACCTAGCGGGCGGTTCACAGATACGCAGTATTTT. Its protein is CASSEPSGRFTDTQYF.

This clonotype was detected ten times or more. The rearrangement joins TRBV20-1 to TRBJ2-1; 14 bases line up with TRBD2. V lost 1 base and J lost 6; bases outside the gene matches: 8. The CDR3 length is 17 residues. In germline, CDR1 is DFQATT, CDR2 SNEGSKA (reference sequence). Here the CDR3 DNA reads TGCAGTGCTAGAGGGGGACTAGCGGGGGTAAGGGTCAATGAGCAGTTCTTC. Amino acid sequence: CSARGGLAGVRVNEQFF.

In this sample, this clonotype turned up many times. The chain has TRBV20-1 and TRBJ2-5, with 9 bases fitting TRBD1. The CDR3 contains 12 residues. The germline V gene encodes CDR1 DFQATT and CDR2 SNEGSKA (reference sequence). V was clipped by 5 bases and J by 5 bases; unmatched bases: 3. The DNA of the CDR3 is TGCAGTGCTCTAGACAGGGGGGAGACCCAGTACTTC. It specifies CSALDRGETQYF.

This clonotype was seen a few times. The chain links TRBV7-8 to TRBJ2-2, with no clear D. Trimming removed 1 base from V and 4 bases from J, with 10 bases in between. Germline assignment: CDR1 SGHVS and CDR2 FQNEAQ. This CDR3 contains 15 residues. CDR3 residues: CASSLVVTPTGELFF. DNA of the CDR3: TGTGCCAGCAGCTTAGTAGTGACACCCACCGGGGAGCTGTTTTTT.